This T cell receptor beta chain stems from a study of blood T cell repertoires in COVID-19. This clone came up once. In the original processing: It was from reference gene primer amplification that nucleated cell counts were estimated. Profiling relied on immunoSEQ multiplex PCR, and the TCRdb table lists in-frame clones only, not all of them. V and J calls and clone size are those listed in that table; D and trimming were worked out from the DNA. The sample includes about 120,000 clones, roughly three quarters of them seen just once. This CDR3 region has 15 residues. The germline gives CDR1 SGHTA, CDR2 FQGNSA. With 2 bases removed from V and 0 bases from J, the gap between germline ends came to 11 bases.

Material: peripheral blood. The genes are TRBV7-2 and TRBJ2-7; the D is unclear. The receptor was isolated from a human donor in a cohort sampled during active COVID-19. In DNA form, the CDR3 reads TGTGCCAGCAGCTTATCGGCGGTAAGCTCCTACGAGCAGTACTTC. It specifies CASSLSAVSSYEQYF.